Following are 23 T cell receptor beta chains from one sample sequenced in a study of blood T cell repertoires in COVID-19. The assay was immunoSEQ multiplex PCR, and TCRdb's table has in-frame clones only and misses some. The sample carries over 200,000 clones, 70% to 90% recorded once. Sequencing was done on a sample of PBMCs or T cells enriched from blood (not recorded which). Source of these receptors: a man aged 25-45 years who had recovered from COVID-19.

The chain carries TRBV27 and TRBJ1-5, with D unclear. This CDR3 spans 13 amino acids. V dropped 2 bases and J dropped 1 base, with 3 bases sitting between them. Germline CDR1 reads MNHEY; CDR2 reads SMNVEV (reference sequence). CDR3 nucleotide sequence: TGTGCCAGCAGTTTACTGAGCAATCAGCCCCAGCATTTT. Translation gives CASSLLSNQPQHF.

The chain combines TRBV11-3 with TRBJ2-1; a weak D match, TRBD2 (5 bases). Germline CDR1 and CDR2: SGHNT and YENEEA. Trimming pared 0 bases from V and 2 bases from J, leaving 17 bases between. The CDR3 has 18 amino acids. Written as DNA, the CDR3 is TGTGCCAGCAGCTTAGATCAAGGTGGGAGCGCCGCCTACAATGAGCAGTTCTTC. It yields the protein CASSLDQGGSAAYNEQFF.

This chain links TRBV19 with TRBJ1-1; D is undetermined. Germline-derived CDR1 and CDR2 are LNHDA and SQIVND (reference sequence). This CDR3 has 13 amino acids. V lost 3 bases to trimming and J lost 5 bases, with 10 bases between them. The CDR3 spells CASSIEGGTEAFF. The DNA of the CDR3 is TGTGCCAGTAGTATCGAGGGAGGGACTGAAGCTTTCTTT.

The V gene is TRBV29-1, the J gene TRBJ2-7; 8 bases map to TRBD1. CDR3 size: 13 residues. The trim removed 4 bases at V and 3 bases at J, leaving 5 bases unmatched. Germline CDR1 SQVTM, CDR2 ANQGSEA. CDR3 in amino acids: CSVAFDRGYEQYF. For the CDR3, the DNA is TGCAGCGTTGCTTTCGACAGGGGCTACGAGCAGTACTTC.

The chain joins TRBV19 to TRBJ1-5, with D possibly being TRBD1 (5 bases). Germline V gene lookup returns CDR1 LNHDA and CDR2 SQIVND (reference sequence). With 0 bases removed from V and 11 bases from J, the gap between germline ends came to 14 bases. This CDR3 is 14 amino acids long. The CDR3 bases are TGTGCCAGTAGTATAGAACTTAGGGGAGGGGCCCAGCATTTT. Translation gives CASSIELRGGAQHF.

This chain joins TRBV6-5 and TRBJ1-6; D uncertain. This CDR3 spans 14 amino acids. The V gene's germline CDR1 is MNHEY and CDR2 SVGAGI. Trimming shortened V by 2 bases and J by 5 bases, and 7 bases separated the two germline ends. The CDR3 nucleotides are TGTGCCAGCAGTTACGGGAGAGATAATTCACCCCTCCACTTT. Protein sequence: CASSYGRDNSPLHF.

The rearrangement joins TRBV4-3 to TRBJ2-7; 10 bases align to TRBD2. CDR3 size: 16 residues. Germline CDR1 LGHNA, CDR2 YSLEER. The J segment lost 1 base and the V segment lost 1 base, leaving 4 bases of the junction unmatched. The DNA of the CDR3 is TGCGCCAGCAGCCAAGGCTTAGCGGGGGGTTCCTACGAGCAGTACTTC. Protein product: CASSQGLAGGSYEQYF.

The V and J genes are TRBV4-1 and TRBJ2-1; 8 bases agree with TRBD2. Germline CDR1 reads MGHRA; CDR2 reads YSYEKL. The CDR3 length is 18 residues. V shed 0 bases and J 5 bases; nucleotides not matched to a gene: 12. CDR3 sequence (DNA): TGCGCCAGCAGCCAAGATTCCTTCGGGAGGGTGAGCCACAATGAGCAGTTCTTC. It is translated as CASSQDSFGRVSHNEQFF.

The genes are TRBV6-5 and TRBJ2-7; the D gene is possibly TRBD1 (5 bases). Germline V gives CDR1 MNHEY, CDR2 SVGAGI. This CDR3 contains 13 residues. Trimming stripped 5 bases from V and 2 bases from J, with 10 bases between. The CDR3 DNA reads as TGTGCCAGCAGTCGACAGCGCGCCTACGAGCAGTACTTC. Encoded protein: CASSRQRAYEQYF.

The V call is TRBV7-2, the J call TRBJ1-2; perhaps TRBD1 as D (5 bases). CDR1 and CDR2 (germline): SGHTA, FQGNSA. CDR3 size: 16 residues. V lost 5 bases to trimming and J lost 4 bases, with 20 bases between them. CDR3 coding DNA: TGTGCCAGCAGCGGTGGGGCCACAGTGAGGAGCTATGGCTACACCTTC. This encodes CASSGGATVRSYGYTF.

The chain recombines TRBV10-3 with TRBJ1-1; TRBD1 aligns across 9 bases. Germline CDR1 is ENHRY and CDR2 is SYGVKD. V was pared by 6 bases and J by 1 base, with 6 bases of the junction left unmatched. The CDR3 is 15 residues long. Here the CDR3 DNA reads TGTGCCATCAGAAGACAGGGGGATGAGAACACTGAAGCTTTCTTT. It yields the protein CAIRRQGDENTEAFF.

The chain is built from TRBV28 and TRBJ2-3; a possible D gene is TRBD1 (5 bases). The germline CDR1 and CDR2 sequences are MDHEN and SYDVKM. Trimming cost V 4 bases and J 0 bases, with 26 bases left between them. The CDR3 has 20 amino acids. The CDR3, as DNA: TGTGCCAGCAGTTCTCCCCTGGTTCGAGGACGGACATATAGCACAGATACGCAGTATTTT. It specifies CASSSPLVRGRTYSTDTQYF.

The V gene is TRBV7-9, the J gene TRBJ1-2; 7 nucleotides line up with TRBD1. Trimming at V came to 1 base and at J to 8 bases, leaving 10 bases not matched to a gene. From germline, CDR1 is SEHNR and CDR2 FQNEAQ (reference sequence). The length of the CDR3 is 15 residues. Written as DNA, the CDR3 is TGTGCCAGCAGCTTAGGTGACAGGGAAGGTAAAGGCTACACCTTC. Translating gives CASSLGDREGKGYTF.

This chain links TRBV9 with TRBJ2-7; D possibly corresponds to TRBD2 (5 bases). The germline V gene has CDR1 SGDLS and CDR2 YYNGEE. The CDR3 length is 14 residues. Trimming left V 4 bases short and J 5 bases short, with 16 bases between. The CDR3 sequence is CASSPEGTRNEQYF. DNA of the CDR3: TGTGCCAGCAGCCCCGAGGGAACACGGAACGAGCAGTACTTC.

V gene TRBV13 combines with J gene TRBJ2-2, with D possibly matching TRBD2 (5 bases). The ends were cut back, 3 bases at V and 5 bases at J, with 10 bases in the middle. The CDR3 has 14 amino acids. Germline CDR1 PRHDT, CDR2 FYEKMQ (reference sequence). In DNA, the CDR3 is TGTGCCAGCAGCTTGGCAAGGAGGACCGGGGAGCTGTTTTTT. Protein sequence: CASSLARRTGELFF.

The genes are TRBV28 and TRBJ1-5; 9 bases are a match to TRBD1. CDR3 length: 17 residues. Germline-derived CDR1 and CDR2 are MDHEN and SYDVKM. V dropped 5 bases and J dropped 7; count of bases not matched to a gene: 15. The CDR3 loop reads CASSPGQGTDNRQPQHF. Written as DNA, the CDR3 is TGTGCCAGCAGTCCAGGACAGGGGACCGACAATCGCCAGCCCCAGCATTTT.

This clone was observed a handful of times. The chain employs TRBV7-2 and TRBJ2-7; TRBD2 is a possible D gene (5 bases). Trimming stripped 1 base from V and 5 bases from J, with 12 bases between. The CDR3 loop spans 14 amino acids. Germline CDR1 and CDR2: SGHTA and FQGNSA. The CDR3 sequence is CASSLDSGWDEQYF. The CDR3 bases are TGTGCCAGCAGCTTAGACTCGGGGTGGGACGAGCAGTACTTC.

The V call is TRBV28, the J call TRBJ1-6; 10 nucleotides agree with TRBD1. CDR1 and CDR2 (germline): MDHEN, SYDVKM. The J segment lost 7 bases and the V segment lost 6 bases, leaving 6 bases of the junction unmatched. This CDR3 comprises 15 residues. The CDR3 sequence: CASSPGDRGNSPLHF. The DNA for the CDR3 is TGTGCCAGCAGCCCTGGGGACAGGGGAAATTCACCCCTCCACTTT.

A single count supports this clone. This chain's CDR3 is CASSEPGQSYEQYF. Here the CDR3 DNA reads TGCGCCAGCAGTGAGCCCGGACAGTCCTACGAGCAGTACTTC. The rearrangement links TRBV10-1 to TRBJ2-7; perhaps TRBD1 as D (6 bases). This CDR3 is built from 14 residues. Germline V CDR1 and CDR2: WNHNN, SYGVQD (reference sequence). Trimming cost V 2 bases and J 1 base, with 9 bases left between them.

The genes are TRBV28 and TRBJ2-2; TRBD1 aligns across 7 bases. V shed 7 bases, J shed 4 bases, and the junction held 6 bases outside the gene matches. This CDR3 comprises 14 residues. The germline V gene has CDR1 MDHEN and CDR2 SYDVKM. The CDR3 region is CASIGGQSTGELFF. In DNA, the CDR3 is TGTGCCAGCATAGGGGGACAGAGCACCGGGGAGCTGTTTTTT.

This chain's CDR3 is CASSPNRDKVLETQYF. The DNA of the CDR3 is TGTGCCAGCAGCCCGAACCGGGACAAGGTTTTAGAGACCCAGTACTTC. The gene calls are TRBV13 and TRBJ2-5, with TRBD1 as a possible D gene (6 bases). CDR1 and CDR2 from the germline V gene are PRHDT and FYEKMQ (reference sequence). Trimming removed 5 bases from V and 4 bases from J, with 20 bases in between. The CDR3 has 16 residues.

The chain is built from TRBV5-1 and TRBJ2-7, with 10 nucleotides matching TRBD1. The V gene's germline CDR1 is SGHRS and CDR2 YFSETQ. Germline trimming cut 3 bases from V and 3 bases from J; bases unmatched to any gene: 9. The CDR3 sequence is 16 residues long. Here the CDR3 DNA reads TGCGCCAGCAGCTCTTCCCCGGACAGGGGGAACTACGAGCAGTACTTC. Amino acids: CASSSSPDRGNYEQYF.

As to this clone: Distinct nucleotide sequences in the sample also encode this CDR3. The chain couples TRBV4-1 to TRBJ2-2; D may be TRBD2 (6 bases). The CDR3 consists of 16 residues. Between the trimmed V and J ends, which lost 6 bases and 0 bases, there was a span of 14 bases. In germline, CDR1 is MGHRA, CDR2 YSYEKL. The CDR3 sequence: CASSKPGASNTGELFF. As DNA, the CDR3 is TGCGCCAGCAGTAAACCGGGAGCGTCGAACACCGGGGAGCTGTTTTTT.